This TCR beta chain was recovered during a study of cytomegalovirus exposure and HLA in healthy donors. Primers for the PCR totalled 60 Vbeta and 13 Jbeta. Profiled with immunoSEQ multiplex PCR; TCRdb holds only in-frame clones, not every one. This table holds approximately 100,000 clones, over 65% found once. Though probably carrying unrecorded immune exposures, donors were nominally healthy at sampling. In the case of this clone: Its antigen is undetermined.

Study-wide results and caveats: Relative to the approximately 660-donor mean, N-insertions were reportedly fewer in an Asian-associated ancestry cluster in a later analysis. Follow-up analysis found HLA locus-dependent TCR association rates, highest for DRB1 and lowest for HLA-C. In an earlier analysis, most TCR beta V segments were productive about 87% or about 30% of the time.

The CDR3 extends over 13 amino acids. V was clipped by 7 bases and J by 7 bases, with 17 bases between them. Germline-derived CDR1 and CDR2 are SQVTM and ANQGSEA. This receptor was obtained from a man aged 25 to 40 in good health and CMV-seronegative. V usage is TRBV29-1 and J usage is TRBJ2-1; TRBD1 is a possible D gene (5 bases). Input material: PBMCs. The CDR3 coding sequence is TGCAGCGCTCCTCACATGGGGCGAAATGAGCAGTTCTTC. Its translation: CSAPHMGRNEQFF.